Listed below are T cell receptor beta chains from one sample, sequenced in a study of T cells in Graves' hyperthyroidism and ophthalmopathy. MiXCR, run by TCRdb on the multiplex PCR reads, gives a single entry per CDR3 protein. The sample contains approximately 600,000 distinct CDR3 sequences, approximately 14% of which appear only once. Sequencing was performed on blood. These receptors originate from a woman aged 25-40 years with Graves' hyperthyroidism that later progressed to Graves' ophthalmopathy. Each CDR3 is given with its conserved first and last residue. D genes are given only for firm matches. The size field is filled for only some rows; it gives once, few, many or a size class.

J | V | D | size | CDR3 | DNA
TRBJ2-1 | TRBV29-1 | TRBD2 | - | CQIGGLAGTNEQFF | TGCCAGATAGGGGGACTAGCGGGCACAAATGAGCAGTTCTTC
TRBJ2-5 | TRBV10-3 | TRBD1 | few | CAISWGQGDETQYF | TGTGCCATCTCTTGGGGACAGGGAGACGAGACCCAGTACTTC
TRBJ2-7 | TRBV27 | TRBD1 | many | CASARGDRVYHEQYF | TGTGCCAGCGCCCGGGGGGACAGGGTGTACCACGAGCAGTACTTC
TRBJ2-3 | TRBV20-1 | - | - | CSATEGGGGTDTQYF | TGCAGTGCTACCGAGGGAGGGGGAGGAACAGATACGCAGTATTTT
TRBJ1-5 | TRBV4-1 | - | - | CASSQDGGLNQPQHF | TGCGCCAGCAGCCAAGATGGGGGGTTAAATCAGCCCCAGCATTTT
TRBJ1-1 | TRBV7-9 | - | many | CASSPPRDGTEAFF | TGTGCCAGCAGCCCCCCCAGGGATGGTACTGAAGCTTTCTTT
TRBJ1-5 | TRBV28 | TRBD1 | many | CASSLRRGPWSNQPQHF | TGTGCCAGCAGTTTGCGCAGGGGGCCCTGGAGCAATCAGCCCCAGCATTTT
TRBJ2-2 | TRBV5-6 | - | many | CASSPWDWNTGELFF | TGTGCCAGCAGCCCATGGGACTGGAACACCGGGGAGCTGTTTTTT
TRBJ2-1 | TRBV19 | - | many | CASAFGGSYNEQFF | TGTGCCAGTGCCTTTGGCGGGTCCTACAATGAGCAGTTCTTC
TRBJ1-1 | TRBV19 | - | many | CASMVRGNTEAFF | TGTGCCAGTATGGTTAGGGGGAACACTGAAGCTTTCTTT
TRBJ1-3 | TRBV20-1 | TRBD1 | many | CSARDRGPGNTIYF | TGCAGTGCTAGGGACAGGGGGCCTGGAAACACCATATATTTT
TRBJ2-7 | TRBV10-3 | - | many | CAISDFTGIGSYEQYF | TGTGCCATCAGTGACTTTACAGGGATCGGTTCCTACGAGCAGTACTTC
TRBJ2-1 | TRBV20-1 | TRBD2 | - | CSARDPGTSGRSSYNEQFF | TGCAGTGCTAGAGATCCCGGGACTAGCGGGAGGAGCTCCTACAATGAGCAGTTCTTC
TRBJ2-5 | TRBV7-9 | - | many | CASTSGETQYF | TGTGCCAGCACCTCAGGAGAGACCCAGTACTTC
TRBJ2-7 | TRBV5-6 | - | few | CASRPQGGEEYEQYF | TGTGCCAGCAGACCCCAAGGGGGAGAAGAATACGAGCAGTACTTC
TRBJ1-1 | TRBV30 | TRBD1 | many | CAWSPGGGTEAFF | TGTGCCTGGAGTCCAGGGGGCGGCACTGAAGCTTTCTTT
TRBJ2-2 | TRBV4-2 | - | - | CASSQPFTVGNTGELFF | TGTGCCAGCAGCCAACCCTTCACAGTGGGGAACACCGGGGAGCTGTTTTTT
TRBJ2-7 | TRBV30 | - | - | CAWKAPRDQRHEQYF | TGTGCCTGGAAGGCACCTAGGGACCAGCGGCACGAGCAGTACTTC
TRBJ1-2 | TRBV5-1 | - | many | CASSLERAWYGYTF | TGCGCCAGCAGCTTGGAAAGGGCATGGTATGGCTACACCTTC
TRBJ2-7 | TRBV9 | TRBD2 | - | CASSPGTSSFYEQYF | TGTGCCAGCAGCCCTGGGACTAGCTCATTCTACGAGCAGTACTTC
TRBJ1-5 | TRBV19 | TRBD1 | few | CASSISQGASIGVNQPQHF | TGTGCCAGTAGTATTTCCCAGGGGGCAAGTATTGGGGTAAATCAGCCCCAGCATTTT
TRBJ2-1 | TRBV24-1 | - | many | CATSDFRGGSYNEQFF | TGTGCCACCAGTGATTTCAGGGGTGGATCCTACAATGAGCAGTTCTTC
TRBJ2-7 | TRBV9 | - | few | CASSVESGDGARLGVATEQYF | TGTGCCAGCAGCGTAGAATCCGGGGATGGGGCTCGACTCGGAGTTGCTACTGAGCAGTACTTC
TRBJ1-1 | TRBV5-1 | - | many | CASSSDGHSNTEAFF | TGCGCCAGCAGCTCCGACGGACACTCGAACACTGAAGCTTTCTTT
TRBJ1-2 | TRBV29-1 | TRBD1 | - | CSVTPTGTGAGYGYTF | TGCAGCGTTACCCCAACCGGGACAGGGGCGGGCTATGGCTACACCTTC
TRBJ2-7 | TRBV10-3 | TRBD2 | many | CAISQRGPTYEQYF | TGTGCCATCAGTCAGCGGGGCCCGACCTACGAGCAGTACTTC
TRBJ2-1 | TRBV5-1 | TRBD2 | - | CASSSPSGRASGAVEFF | TGCGCCAGCAGCTCCCCAAGCGGTAGGGCTAGCGGGGCCGTAGAGTTCTTC
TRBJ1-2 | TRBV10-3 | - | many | CATRGYAGQLLHGYTF | TGTGCCACTCGAGGGTATGCGGGACAACTACTACATGGCTACACCTTC
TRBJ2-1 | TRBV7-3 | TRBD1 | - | CASSSGQGIDEQFF | TGTGCCAGCAGCTCCGGACAGGGGATCGATGAGCAGTTCTTC
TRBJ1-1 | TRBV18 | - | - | CASSPAVTGTEAFF | TGTGCCAGCTCACCAGCGGTCACGGGGACTGAAGCTTTCTTT
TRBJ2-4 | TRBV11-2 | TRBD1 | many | CASSLGRDSQRWDIQYF | TGTGCCAGCAGCTTAGGTAGGGACAGCCAAAGGTGGGACATTCAGTACTTC
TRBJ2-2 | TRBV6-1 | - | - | CASKTRRSFTGELFF | TGTGCCAGCAAGACGAGGAGGAGTTTTACCGGGGAGCTGTTTTTT
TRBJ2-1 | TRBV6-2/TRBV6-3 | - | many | CASSQDWSSYNEQFF | TGTGCCAGCAGTCAGGACTGGAGCTCCTACAATGAGCAGTTCTTC
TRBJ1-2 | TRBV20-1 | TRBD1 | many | CSAHTSDRGNYGYTF | TGCAGTGCTCATACCTCGGACAGGGGTAACTATGGCTACACCTTC
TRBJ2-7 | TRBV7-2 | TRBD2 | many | CASSLASGIEYEQYF | TGTGCCAGCAGCTTAGCTAGCGGGATTGAATACGAGCAGTACTTC